Presented here are 30 T cell receptor beta chains from one specimen sequenced in a study of regulatory T cells in long-lasting Graves disease. Both iRepertoire HTBI primers and Arm-PCR of CDR3 regions were used to build the TCR beta libraries. TCRdb re-analysed the multiplex PCR reads in MiXCR, keeping a single row per CDR3 protein. The data contain roughly 520,000 distinct CDR3 sequences, around 12% of them singletons. Regarding time point: newly diagnosed GD, antithyroid drugs for less than 3 months. Isolated PBMC RNA provided the starting material for the TCR library. A further study also used this sample, focusing on T cells in Graves' hyperthyroidism and ophthalmopathy.

The sample in question was peripheral blood mononuclear cells (PBMCs), obtained at new diagnosis, from a patient treated with antithyroid drugs. The receptor source for this set is a woman in her twenties or thirties with Graves disease.

This clonotype showed up many times. The chain has TRBV6-1 and TRBJ1-5, with D maybe TRBD1 (5 bases). This CDR3 has 15 amino acids. Trimming left V 6 bases short and J 2 bases short, with 14 bases between. The germline gives CDR1 MNHNS, CDR2 SASEGT. CDR3 in DNA: TGTGCCAGCAGGGAGGGAGGGGTAGGCAATCAGCCCCAGCATTTT. It specifies CASREGGVGNQPQHF.

Points on this clonotype: A junction end diverges from the germline sequence, so it may reflect a read error. The chain employs TRBV6-1 and TRBJ2-1; 11 nucleotides align to TRBD2. Germline assignment: CDR1 MNHNS and CDR2 SASEGT. The CDR3 is made up of 14 amino acids. In nucleotides, the CDR3 is TGTGCCAGCAGTTATACTAGCGGGAGAAATGGGCAGTTCTTC. This translates into CASSYTSGRNGQFF.

This clonotype showed up many times. The chain has TRBV18 and TRBJ2-7; TRBD1 might be the D (6 bases). The CDR3 consists of 12 residues. Germline V gene sequence: CDR1 KGHSH, CDR2 LQKENI. V was clipped by 8 bases and J by 5 bases, with 13 bases between them. The CDR3 nucleotides read TGTGCCAGCAGCCCCAGGGGCAACGAGCAGTACTTC. It encodes CASSPRGNEQYF.

This clonotype has ten or more counts. V gene TRBV2 combines with J gene TRBJ2-5; D is possibly TRBD2 (5 bases). V lost 6 bases and J lost 4, with 12 bases in between. The length of the CDR3 is 13 residues. The germline gives CDR1 SNHLY, CDR2 FYNNEI. CDR3 nucleotide sequence: TGTGCCAGCAGGGGCACGGGATTAGAGACCCAGTACTTC. It specifies CASRGTGLETQYF.

The table lists this clonotype with a few counts. This chain uses TRBV24-1 with TRBJ2-2, with D unclear. The CDR3 runs to 14 residues. Trimming shortened V by 9 bases and J by 2 bases, and 12 bases separated the two germline ends. Looked up from germline, CDR1 is KGHDR and CDR2 is SFDVKD. CDR3 amino acids: CATGPQPNTGELFF. DNA for the CDR3: TGTGCCACCGGGCCACAGCCAAACACCGGGGAGCTGTTTTTT.

In its sample, this clonotype was seen a few times. This chain links TRBV7-8 with TRBJ2-7; 10 bases fit TRBD1. CDR1 is SGHVS, CDR2 FQNEAQ, per germline. The CDR3 is made up of 15 amino acids. The V gene end was trimmed by 5 bases and the J gene end by 6 bases; junction bases not matched to a gene: 10. The CDR3 loop reads CASSPRDRGSPEQYF. The DNA for the CDR3 is TGTGCCAGCAGCCCCCGGGACAGGGGTTCACCCGAGCAGTACTTC.

This clonotype was observed many times. This chain uses TRBV6-1 with TRBJ1-5; D is unclear. V was shortened by 7 bases and J by 4 bases, with 17 bases between the two germline ends. CDR3 length: 15 residues. From germline, CDR1 is MNHNS and CDR2 SASEGT. The CDR3 coding sequence is TGTGCCAGCACCTCAATCGCCACAGATAATCAGCCCCAGCATTTT. Translation gives CASTSIATDNQPQHF.

This clonotype was observed at least ten times. The chain recombines TRBV18 with TRBJ2-1; D perhaps matches TRBD2 (5 bases). The V gene lost 3 bases and the J gene lost 5 bases, with 11 bases spanning the gap. The CDR3 has 14 amino acids. Germline CDR1 is KGHSH and CDR2 is LQKENI. CDR3 coding DNA: TGTGCCAGCTCACCGTTGCGACTAAACAATGAGCAGTTCTTC. Its translation: CASSPLRLNNEQFF.

This clonotype has just a few counts. This rearrangement joins TRBV2 to TRBJ2-7; D perhaps matches TRBD2 (5 bases). V was trimmed by 8 bases and J by 1 base, leaving 12 bases between them. Per the germline V gene, CDR1 is SNHLY and CDR2 is FYNNEI. The CDR3 is 13 residues long. CDR3 in amino acids: CASCPGFSYEQYF. The CDR3, as DNA: TGTGCCAGCTGCCCGGGATTTTCCTACGAGCAGTACTTC.

This clonotype was observed at least ten times. The chain joins TRBV7-9 to TRBJ2-7; perhaps TRBD1 as D (5 bases). The CDR3 spans 14 residues. Germline CDR1 SEHNR, CDR2 FQNEAQ (reference sequence). V gave up 5 bases and J gave up 5 bases, with 16 bases separating them. CDR3 coding DNA: TGTGCCAGCAGCCCAGGGCTAAGGACCAACGAGCAGTACTTC. Translating gives CASSPGLRTNEQYF.

The table lists this clonotype with many counts. V and J are TRBV27 and TRBJ1-2; 10 nucleotides align to TRBD1. After removal of 8 bases from V and 8 bases from J, the junction contained 8 bases not matched to a gene. The CDR3 has 13 residues. The germline CDR1 and CDR2 sequences are MNHEY and SMNVEV (reference sequence). CDR3 protein: CASGTGDFYGYTF. As DNA, the CDR3 is TGTGCCAGCGGGACAGGGGATTTTTACGGCTACACCTTC.

This clonotype was seen repeatedly, ten times or more. The chain is built from TRBV20-1 and TRBJ1-5, with D perhaps TRBD1 (6 bases). In germline, CDR1 is DFQATT, CDR2 SNEGSKA (reference sequence). Trimming stripped 1 base from V and 4 bases from J, with 11 bases between. The CDR3 covers 14 residues. The CDR3 is CSARGGQGNQPQHF. Here the CDR3 DNA reads TGCAGTGCTAGAGGAGGGCAGGGGAATCAGCCCCAGCATTTT.

Many counts were recorded for this clonotype. The V call is TRBV20-1, the J call TRBJ1-4; the D is unclear. The CDR3 totals 13 residues. V was shortened by 4 bases and J by 5 bases, with 11 bases between the two germline ends. Germline CDR1 reads DFQATT; CDR2 reads SNEGSKA (reference sequence). The CDR3 sequence: CSATDGRNEKLFF. CDR3 coding DNA: TGCAGTGCTACGGACGGAAGGAATGAAAAACTGTTTTTT.

This clonotype was seen many times. V is TRBV20-1 and J is TRBJ1-1; D might be TRBD1 (6 bases). V was pared by 0 bases and J by 0 bases, with 11 bases between. CDR3 length equals 15 residues. Germline V gene lookup returns CDR1 DFQATT and CDR2 SNEGSKA (reference sequence). This chain's CDR3 is CSARDRGTMNTEAFF. The CDR3 coding sequence is TGCAGTGCTAGAGACAGGGGAACTATGAACACTGAAGCTTTCTTT.

There are many counts of this clonotype. V gene TRBV12-3 or TRBV12-4 combines with J gene TRBJ2-4; TRBD1 might be the D (6 bases). V was cut by 7 bases and J by 7 bases, with 26 bases left in between. This CDR3 has 17 amino acids. CDR3 bases: TGTGCCAGCACCCTCGTCCAGGGGACCTCGATAGCGAACATTCAGTACTTC. The encoded protein is CASTLVQGTSIANIQYF.

The V call is TRBV6-1, the J call TRBJ2-2, with a weak D call TRBD1 (5 bases). Germline CDR1 and CDR2: MNHNS and SASEGT. Trimming pared 2 bases from V and 7 bases from J, leaving 17 bases between. The CDR3 has 16 residues. CDR3 DNA sequence: TGTGCCAGCAGTGAACTGATCAGGGATGGAAGCGGGGAGCTGTTTTTT. This sequence encodes CASSELIRDGSGELFF.

The rearrangement uses TRBV18 and TRBJ2-7; D might be TRBD1 or TRBD2, each matching 5 bases. Germline V CDR1 and CDR2: KGHSH, LQKENI. The CDR3 runs to 15 residues. Trimming removed 2 bases from V and 0 bases from J, with 11 bases in between. In nucleotides, the CDR3 is TGTGCCAGCTCACCAAGGGACCTTCCCTCCTACGAGCAGTACTTC. It encodes CASSPRDLPSYEQYF.

This clonotype was found a few times. The conserved phenylalanine or tryptophan is not found at the CDR3 terminus, so this likely reflects a read error. The chain recombines TRBV10-3 with TRBJ1-1; D is unclear. The CDR3 sequence is 14 residues long. V lost 3 bases, J lost 0 bases, and 8 bases lay in between. The germline gives CDR1 ENHRY, CDR2 SYGVKD. CDR3 sequence (DNA): TGTGCCATCAGTGAAAGGAGTTTGAACACTGAAGCTTTCTCT. Amino acids: CAISERSLNTEAFS.

Ten or more counts support this clonotype. The CDR3 DNA sequence: TGTGCCTGGAGTCGGACGCAGAATCAGCCCCAGCATTTT. This gives the protein CAWSRTQNQPQHF. V usage is TRBV30 and J usage is TRBJ1-5, with unresolved D. The CDR3 totals 13 residues. Germline V gene lookup returns CDR1 GTSNPN and CDR2 SVGIG (reference sequence). V lost 2 bases and J lost 4, with 9 bases in between. The full variable domain, with the rest looked up from reference TRBV30 and TRBJ1-5, is SQTIHQWPATLVQPVGSPLSLECTVEGTSNPNLYWYRQAAGRGLQLLFYSVGIGQISSEVPQNLSASRPQDRQFILSSKKLLLSDSGFYLCAWSRTQNQPQHFGDGTRLSIL.

This clonotype appeared many times. The V call is TRBV7-2, the J call TRBJ2-7; 7 bases agree with TRBD2. The CDR3 is made up of 15 amino acids. CDR1 and CDR2 from the germline V gene are SGHTA and FQGNSA. J lost 4 bases, V lost 6 bases, and 12 bases had no gene match. The CDR3: CASSSRASGAYEQYF. CDR3 coding DNA: TGTGCCAGCAGTTCGAGGGCTAGCGGAGCTTACGAGCAGTACTTC.

The chain has TRBV6-2 or TRBV6-3 and TRBJ2-5, with D perhaps assigned TRBD1 or TRBD2 (5 bases each). Looked up from germline, CDR1 is MNHEY and CDR2 is SVGEGT. The CDR3 length is 13 residues. Trimming shortened V by 6 bases and J by 3 bases, and 11 bases separated the two germline ends. The CDR3 region is CASRAGTKETQYF. CDR3 DNA sequence: TGTGCCAGCAGGGCAGGGACCAAAGAGACCCAGTACTTC.

The chain recombines TRBV19 with TRBJ2-2; unclear D gene. V was clipped by 8 bases and J by 3 bases, with 7 bases between them. Germline CDR1 is LNHDA and CDR2 is SQIVND (reference sequence). CDR3 length equals 12 residues. CDR3 sequence reads: CASPAHTGELFF. In DNA, the CDR3 is TGTGCCAGTCCGGCCCACACCGGGGAGCTGTTTTTT.

This clonotype was seen at least ten times. The rearrangement uses TRBV27 and TRBJ1-1; no definite D call. Trimming cost V 6 bases and J 0 bases, with 5 bases left between them. The V gene's germline CDR1 is MNHEY and CDR2 SMNVEV (reference sequence). The CDR3 extends over 12 amino acids. This CDR3 is CASRNLNTEAFF. Written as DNA, the CDR3 is TGTGCCAGCAGGAATTTGAACACTGAAGCTTTCTTT.

This clonotype appeared many times. V gene TRBV2 combines with J gene TRBJ2-7; D remains unclear. Germline V gives CDR1 SNHLY, CDR2 FYNNEI. Trimming shortened V by 4 bases and J by 3 bases, and 10 bases separated the two germline ends. The CDR3 is made up of 13 amino acids. This CDR3 is CASSVGPLYEQYF. CDR3 coding DNA: TGTGCCAGCAGTGTCGGTCCCCTCTACGAGCAGTACTTC. Combining the CDR3 with reference TRBV2 and TRBJ2-7 gives the whole variable domain EPEVTQTPSHQVTQMGQEVILRCVPISNHLYFYWYRQILGQKVEFLVSFYNNEISEKSEIFDDQFSVERPDGSNFTLKIRSTKLEDSAMYFCASSVGPLYEQYFGPGTRLTVT.

This clonotype was seen at least ten times. The chain employs TRBV2 and TRBJ1-2; possible D gene TRBD1, 5 bases. The V gene's germline CDR1 is SNHLY and CDR2 FYNNEI. CDR3 length equals 15 residues. Trimming took off 4 bases at V and 0 bases at J, with 12 bases between the two ends. Here the CDR3 reads CASSGGTKTNYGYTF. DNA of the CDR3: TGTGCCAGCAGTGGGGGGACCAAAACTAACTATGGCTACACCTTC. The whole variable domain, filled in from reference TRBV2 and TRBJ1-2, reads EPEVTQTPSHQVTQMGQEVILRCVPISNHLYFYWYRQILGQKVEFLVSFYNNEISEKSEIFDDQFSVERPDGSNFTLKIRSTKLEDSAMYFCASSGGTKTNYGYTFGSGTRLTVV.

This clonotype has ten or more counts. V and J are TRBV7-9 and TRBJ2-7; possibly TRBD1 or TRBD2 for D (6 bases each). This CDR3 has 15 residues. V shed 0 bases and J shed 3 bases, with 12 bases lying between them. Germline CDR1 is SEHNR and CDR2 is FQNEAQ (reference sequence). The CDR3 coding sequence is TGTGCCAGCAGCTTAGCGCGCGGGACACTCTACGAGCAGTACTTC. Encoded protein: CASSLARGTLYEQYF.

The chain has TRBV18 and TRBJ2-2; D unresolved. Germline V CDR1 and CDR2: KGHSH, LQKENI. This CDR3 contains 15 residues. Trimming took 0 bases from V and 4 from J, leaving 9 bases between them. The CDR3 DNA is TGTGCCAGCTCACCACCCCCTGGAAGCACCGGGGAGCTGTTTTTT. Residues: CASSPPPGSTGELFF.

This clonotype was counted at least ten times. This chain joins TRBV7-2 and TRBJ1-5; D is ambiguous. The CDR3 is made up of 13 amino acids. Trimming removed 5 bases from V and 7 bases from J, with 12 bases in between. Germline lookup yields CDR1 SGHTA and CDR2 FQGNSA. In DNA, the CDR3 is TGTGCCAGCAGCCTCGACTCGATGCAGCCCCAGCATTTT. Protein sequence: CASSLDSMQPQHF.

Ten or more counts support this clonotype. The rearrangement uses TRBV10-3 and TRBJ2-5; 7 positions match TRBD2. V trimming: 2 bases; J trimming: 7 bases; junction bases outside the gene matches: 16. CDR3 length equals 17 residues. Per the germline V gene, CDR1 is ENHRY and CDR2 is SYGVKD. The CDR3 region has the DNA TGTGCCATCAGTGAGAAGGAGGGAGGGCCGGTGTTTGCGACCCAGTACTTC. This gives the protein CAISEKEGGPVFATQYF.

The table lists this clonotype with many counts. The rearrangement joins TRBV2 to TRBJ2-3; 10 nucleotides align to TRBD2. Unmatched junction bases numbered 12, after V lost 11 bases and J lost 4 bases. CDR1 and CDR2 (germline): SNHLY, FYNNEI. This CDR3 has 15 amino acids. CDR3 loop: CAGKAGGPFADTQYF. Written as DNA, the CDR3 is TGTGCCGGGAAAGCGGGAGGGCCTTTTGCAGATACGCAGTATTTT.